Following are 30 T cell receptor beta chains from one sample sequenced in a study of cytomegalovirus exposure and HLA in healthy donors. Amplification used 60 Vbeta primers and 13 Jbeta primers. Sequenced by immunoSEQ multiplex PCR; TCRdb stores in-frame clones only, minus some. The repertoire has some 100,000 clones, 79% of them found once; the top ten carry about 3.6%. Material for sequencing was PBMCs. The receptors derive from a male donor in good health and CMV-seropositive.

The J gene is TRBJ1-5, the V gene TRBV9; D is uncertain. This CDR3 region has 14 residues. V lost 3 bases and J lost 0, with 7 bases in between. Germline CDR1 SGDLS, CDR2 YYNGEE. The CDR3 reads CASSAGSSNQPQHF. The CDR3 DNA follows: TGTGCCAGCAGCGCAGGCTCTAGCAATCAGCCCCAGCATTTT. Complete variable domain (other parts from reference TRBV9 and TRBJ1-5): DSGVTQTPKHLITATGQRVTLRCSPRSGDLSVYWYQQSLDQGLQFLIQYYNGEERAKGNILERFSAQQFPDLHSELNLSSLELGDSALYFCASSAGSSNQPQHFGDGTRLSIL.

The CDR3 spells CASSLLSGARNTEAFF. The DNA for the CDR3 is TGCGCCAGCAGCTTGTTATCAGGGGCTCGGAACACTGAAGCTTTCTTT. This chain joins TRBV5-1 and TRBJ1-1, with D possibly matching TRBD1 (6 bases). The length of the CDR3 is 16 residues. From germline, CDR1 is SGHRS and CDR2 YFSETQ. V lost 1 base to trimming and J lost 1 base, with 14 bases between them.

This clone was recorded a few times. The CDR3 loop is CASSERGGPYEQYF. In DNA, the CDR3 is TGTGCCAGCAGTGAACGGGGGGGCCCCTACGAGCAGTACTTC. This rearrangement joins TRBV6-1 to TRBJ2-7, with 8 bases matching TRBD2. The V segment lost 2 bases and the J segment 2 bases; nucleotides outside the gene matches: 2. The CDR3 sequence is 14 residues long. Germline V CDR1 and CDR2: MNHNS, SASEGT.

This chain links TRBV5-1 with TRBJ1-3, with D tentatively TRBD1 (5 bases). Germline V gene sequence: CDR1 SGHRS, CDR2 YFSETQ. This CDR3 contains 14 residues. Trimming stripped 0 bases from V and 2 bases from J, with 6 bases between. The chain's CDR3 is CASSLAGAGNTIYF. The CDR3 nucleotides read TGCGCCAGCAGCTTGGCGGGGGCTGGAAACACCATATATTTT.

The chain uses TRBV29-1 and TRBJ2-2; TRBD2 might be the D (6 bases). Trimming removed 3 bases at V and 5 bases at J, with 16 bases between. CDR1 and CDR2 from the germline V gene are SQVTM and ANQGSEA. The CDR3 contains 15 residues. The CDR3 protein is CSVESGESGTGELFF. The CDR3 region has the DNA TGCAGCGTTGAGTCGGGGGAGTCAGGGACCGGGGAGCTGTTTTTT.

This clone was recorded a few times. The V call is TRBV5-1, the J call TRBJ1-4, with D uncertain. V gave up 4 bases and J gave up 2 bases, with 15 bases separating them. This CDR3 spans 16 amino acids. CDR1 is SGHRS and CDR2 is YFSETQ in the germline V gene. The CDR3 sequence: CASSRGMGGTNEKLFF. In DNA, the CDR3 is TGCGCCAGCAGCCGAGGGATGGGCGGGACTAATGAAAAACTGTTTTTT.

The rearrangement links TRBV18 to TRBJ1-2; D call uncertain. The ends were cut back, 3 bases at V and 3 bases at J, with 14 bases in the middle. Germline values: CDR1 KGHSH, CDR2 LQKENI. This CDR3 has 15 amino acids. In DNA form, the CDR3 reads TGTGCCAGCTCACCGCGGAACCCCGAGGACTATGGCTACACCTTC. It translates to CASSPRNPEDYGYTF.

V and J are TRBV4-1 and TRBJ1-1; no clear D gene. V shed 1 base and J shed 1 base, with 10 bases lying between them. CDR3 length: 15 amino acids. Germline CDR1 is MGHRA and CDR2 is YSYEKL. In DNA form, the CDR3 reads TGCGCCAGCAGCCAAGGGAGGGTGGGGAACACTGAAGCTTTCTTT. Its translation is CASSQGRVGNTEAFF.

V gene TRBV4-3 combines with J gene TRBJ1-1; 8 nucleotides match TRBD1. Unmatched junction bases numbered 5, after V lost 4 bases and J lost 1 base. The germline gives CDR1 LGHNA, CDR2 YSLEER. The CDR3 runs to 15 residues. CDR3 in amino acids: CASSRAGGQNTEAFF. CDR3 nucleotides: TGCGCCAGCAGCCGGGCAGGGGGCCAGAACACTGAAGCTTTCTTT.

The chain carries TRBV7-2 and TRBJ1-2, with 7 bases matching TRBD1. Germline trimming cut 5 bases from V and 13 bases from J; bases unmatched to any gene: 16. The CDR3 length is 14 residues. CDR1 and CDR2 from the germline V gene are SGHTA and FQGNSA. The CDR3 region has the DNA TGTGCCAGCAGCGCTGACAGGGCGCAGTCTGGTTGCACCTTC. Protein product: CASSADRAQSGCTF.

This chain joins TRBV5-1 and TRBJ2-7; weak D call: TRBD2 (6 bases). The V end was cut by 3 bases, the J end by 0 bases, with 13 bases between. This CDR3 region has 15 residues. CDR1 is SGHRS and CDR2 is YFSETQ in the germline V gene. CDR3 sequence reads: CASSSGLQPSYEQYF. The CDR3 bases are TGCGCCAGCAGCTCGGGACTCCAACCCTCCTACGAGCAGTACTTC.

A few counts support this clone. The gene calls are TRBV4-3 and TRBJ1-1, with 9 bases matching TRBD1. This CDR3 has 13 amino acids. The ends lost 1 base at V and 11 bases at J; junction bases unmatched: 5. The germline gives CDR1 LGHNA, CDR2 YSLEER. The CDR3 nucleotides are TGCGCCAGCAGCCAAGTTAGAGGACAGGGGGCTTTCTTT. As protein: CASSQVRGQGAFF.

The chain couples TRBV6-6 to TRBJ1-4, with 8 nucleotides matching TRBD1. Trimming cost V 4 bases and J 6 bases; bases outside gene matches: 7. The CDR3 is made up of 15 amino acids. The germline V gene has CDR1 MNHNY and CDR2 SVGAGI (reference sequence). The CDR3 loop is CASSSQGVPYEKLFF. DNA for the CDR3: TGTGCCAGCAGTTCACAGGGGGTCCCCTATGAAAAACTGTTTTTT.

V usage is TRBV18 and J usage is TRBJ1-5; tentatively, D is TRBD1 (6 bases). The CDR3 is made up of 13 amino acids. Germline V gene data show CDR1 as KGHSH and CDR2 as LQKENI. The V and J ends lost 3 bases and 5 bases respectively, with 8 bases between them. This CDR3 reads CASSPGHYQPQHF. The CDR3 bases are TGTGCCAGCTCACCGGGACACTATCAGCCCCAGCATTTT.

The V call is TRBV6-5, the J call TRBJ2-5; the D gene is possibly TRBD2 (6 bases). Germline V CDR1 and CDR2: MNHEY, SVGAGI. CDR3 size: 13 residues. V gave up 10 bases and J gave up 6 bases, with 18 bases separating them. The CDR3 reads CATFRGTGQTQYF. The CDR3 DNA follows: TGTGCCACCTTCCGGGGGACTGGTCAGACCCAGTACTTC.

The genes are TRBV5-1 and TRBJ2-2; D is uncertain. The CDR3 extends over 12 amino acids. Trimming left V 7 bases short and J 1 base short, with 5 bases between. Germline CDR1 reads SGHRS; CDR2 reads YFSETQ. In DNA, the CDR3 is TGCGCCAGCGCGGTGAACACCGGGGAGCTGTTTTTT. Translation: CASAVNTGELFF.

This clone came up a few times. The rearrangement joins TRBV10-1 to TRBJ1-2; 9 bases line up with TRBD1. The CDR3 is 13 residues long. Losses at the gene ends were 5 bases for V and 8 bases for J; bases not matched to a gene: 6. Germline CDR1 is WNHNN and CDR2 is SYGVQD (reference sequence). In nucleotides, the CDR3 is TGCGCCAGCAGTTTGGGACAGGGAAGAGGCTACACCTTC. This encodes CASSLGQGRGYTF.

V is TRBV5-4 and J is TRBJ1-3; 7 nucleotides align to TRBD1. CDR1 is SGHNT and CDR2 is YYREEE in the germline V gene (reference sequence). V lost 4 bases and J lost 4; bases outside the gene matches: 8. The CDR3 consists of 15 residues. The CDR3 DNA reads TGTGCCAGCAGCACTAACAGGGGATCCGGAAACACCATATATTTT. Its protein product is CASSTNRGSGNTIYF.

This clone was counted a single time. V gene TRBV30 combines with J gene TRBJ1-2; D is perhaps TRBD1 (5 bases). CDR3 length: 14 residues. Germline CDR1 reads GTSNPN; CDR2 reads SVGIG (reference sequence). The ends were cut back, 5 bases at V and 2 bases at J, with 15 bases in the middle. The CDR3 reads CAWERGGWNYGYTF. The DNA of the CDR3 is TGTGCCTGGGAAAGGGGAGGATGGAACTATGGCTACACCTTC.

The rearrangement links TRBV5-6 to TRBJ1-2, with D tentatively TRBD1 (6 bases). Per germline, CDR1 SGHDT and CDR2 YYEEEE. This CDR3 comprises 14 residues. V lost 1 base and J 0 bases, leaving 7 bases between the germline ends. The DNA for the CDR3 is TGTGCCAGCAGCTTGCAGGGGACTAACTATGGCTACACCTTC. Its translation is CASSLQGTNYGYTF.

V and J are TRBV5-4 and TRBJ2-3; D might be TRBD1 (6 bases). V dropped 3 bases and J dropped 9 bases, with 14 bases sitting between them. The CDR3 runs 13 residues. CDR1 SGHNT and CDR2 YYREEE come from the germline V gene (reference sequence). CDR3 sequence (DNA): TGTGCCAGCAGCTACAGACAGGAAAGAACGCAGTATTTT. As protein: CASSYRQERTQYF. Supplemented by reference TRBV5-4 and TRBJ2-3, the full variable domain reads ETGVTQSPTHLIKTRGQQVTLRCSSQSGHNTVSWYQQALGQGPQFIFQYYREEENGRGNFPPRFSGLQFPNYSSELNVNALELDDSALYLCASSYRQERTQYFGPGTRLTVL.

This clone was detected only once. The chain couples TRBV4-1 to TRBJ1-2; no clear D gene. CDR1 and CDR2 from the germline V gene are MGHRA and YSYEKL. V was clipped by 3 bases and J by 8 bases, with 10 bases between them. This CDR3 spans 12 amino acids. CDR3 sequence reads: CASSQAGRGYTF. The CDR3 DNA follows: TGCGCCAGCAGCCAGGCCGGGAGAGGCTACACCTTC.

CDR3 region: CASSRLGTGGTGELFF. The CDR3, as DNA: TGTGCCAGCAGCCGCCTGGGTACAGGGGGAACCGGGGAGCTGTTTTTT. The rearrangement links TRBV4-2 to TRBJ2-2; 8 bases line up with TRBD1. The CDR3 runs to 16 residues. Germline V gives CDR1 LGHNA, CDR2 YNFKEQ. V lost 4 bases, J lost 5 bases, and 9 bases stayed unmatched.

The V call is TRBV20-1, the J call TRBJ2-2; 8 bases map to TRBD1. CDR3 size: 10 residues. In germline, CDR1 is DFQATT, CDR2 SNEGSKA (reference sequence). Losses at the gene ends were 7 bases for V and 13 bases for J; bases not matched to a gene: 5. The CDR3, as DNA: TGCAGTGTTCAGGGGGCCGGGCTGTTTTTT. Translating gives CSVQGAGLFF.

The rearrangement uses TRBV7-6 and TRBJ1-2, with 7 bases identical to TRBD1. Unmatched junction bases numbered 15, after V lost 0 bases and J lost 5 bases. The CDR3 extends over 18 amino acids. Per germline, CDR1 SGHVS and CDR2 FNYEAQ. Written as DNA, the CDR3 is TGTGCCAGCAGCTTAGCGTGGGGGACAACAGGGGAGAGTTATGGCTACACCTTC. The encoded protein is CASSLAWGTTGESYGYTF.

As regards this clone: The junction does not match germline at one end; this may be a read error. The chain uses TRBV6-1 and TRBJ1-1, with 8 bases aligning to TRBD1. CDR1 is MNHNS, CDR2 SASEGT, per germline. CDR3 length equals 13 residues. The CDR3 loop is CASREGQGDGAFF. The DNA for the CDR3 is TGTGCCAGCAGGGAAGGACAGGGAGACGGAGCTTTCTTT.

The rearrangement uses TRBV11-3 and TRBJ1-3; D is unresolved. V dropped 1 base and J dropped 0 bases, with 4 bases sitting between them. Germline values: CDR1 SGHNT, CDR2 YENEEA. This CDR3 spans 14 amino acids. The CDR3 DNA is TGTGCCAGCAGCTTAGTACTCTCTGGAAACACCATATATTTT. Its protein product is CASSLVLSGNTIYF.

The chain combines TRBV29-1 with TRBJ1-2; D may be TRBD1 (5 bases). The V end was cut by 7 bases, the J end by 8 bases, with 11 bases between. The CDR3 sequence is 10 residues long. Germline CDR1 SQVTM, CDR2 ANQGSEA. The CDR3 nucleotides are TGCAGCGCCACAGGCGAGGGCTACACCTTC. Amino acids: CSATGEGYTF. Supplemented by reference TRBV29-1 and TRBJ1-2, the full variable domain reads SAVISQKPSRDICQRGTSLTIQCQVDSQVTMMFWYRQQPGQSLTLIATANQGSEATYESGFVIDKFPISRPNLTFSTLTVSNMSPEDSSIYLCSATGEGYTFGSGTRLTVV.

This clone was found a few times. V usage is TRBV4-1 and J usage is TRBJ2-7; a possible D gene is TRBD2 (6 bases). Per germline, CDR1 MGHRA and CDR2 YSYEKL. This CDR3 contains 14 residues. V shed 0 bases and J shed 7 bases, with 13 bases lying between them. In DNA, the CDR3 is TGCGCCAGCAGCCAAGATTGGGGACTGAGGGAGCAGTACTTC. It encodes CASSQDWGLREQYF.

The V call is TRBV5-1, the J call TRBJ2-2, with D maybe TRBD2 (5 bases). Trimming removed 5 bases at V and 1 base at J, with 9 bases between. The CDR3 has 14 residues. Germline V gives CDR1 SGHRS, CDR2 YFSETQ. This CDR3 reads CASSEGENTGELFF. CDR3 nucleotide sequence: TGCGCCAGCAGTGAGGGAGAGAACACCGGGGAGCTGTTTTTT.